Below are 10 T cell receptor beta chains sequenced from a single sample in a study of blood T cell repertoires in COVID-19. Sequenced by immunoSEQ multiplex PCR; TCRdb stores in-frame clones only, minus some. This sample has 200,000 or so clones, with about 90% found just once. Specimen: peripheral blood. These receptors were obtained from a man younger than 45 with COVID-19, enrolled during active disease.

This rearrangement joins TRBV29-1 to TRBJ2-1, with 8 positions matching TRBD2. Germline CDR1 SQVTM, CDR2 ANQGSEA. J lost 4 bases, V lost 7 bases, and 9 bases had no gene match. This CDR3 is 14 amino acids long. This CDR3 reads CSAELVAGYNEQFF. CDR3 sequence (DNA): TGCAGCGCCGAGTTGGTAGCGGGGTACAATGAGCAGTTCTTC.

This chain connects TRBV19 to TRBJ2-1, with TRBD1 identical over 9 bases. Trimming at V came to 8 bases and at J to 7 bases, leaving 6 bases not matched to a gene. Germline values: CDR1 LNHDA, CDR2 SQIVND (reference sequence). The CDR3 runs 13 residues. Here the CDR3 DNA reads TGTGCCAGTTCGGACAGGGGTGTAAATGAGCAGTTCTTC. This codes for CASSDRGVNEQFF.

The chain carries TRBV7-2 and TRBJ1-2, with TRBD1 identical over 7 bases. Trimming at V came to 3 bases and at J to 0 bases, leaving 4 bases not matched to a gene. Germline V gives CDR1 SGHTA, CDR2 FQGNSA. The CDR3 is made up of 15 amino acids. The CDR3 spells CASSFTGEPNYGYTF. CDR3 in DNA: TGTGCCAGCAGCTTCACAGGGGAACCTAACTATGGCTACACCTTC.

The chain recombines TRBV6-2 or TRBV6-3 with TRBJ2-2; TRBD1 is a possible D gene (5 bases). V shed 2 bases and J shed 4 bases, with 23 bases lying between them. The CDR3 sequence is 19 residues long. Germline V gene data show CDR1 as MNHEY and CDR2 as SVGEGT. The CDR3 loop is CASSYKLSWAGPTTGELFF. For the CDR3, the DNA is TGTGCCAGCAGTTACAAGTTAAGTTGGGCAGGGCCGACCACCGGGGAGCTGTTTTTT.

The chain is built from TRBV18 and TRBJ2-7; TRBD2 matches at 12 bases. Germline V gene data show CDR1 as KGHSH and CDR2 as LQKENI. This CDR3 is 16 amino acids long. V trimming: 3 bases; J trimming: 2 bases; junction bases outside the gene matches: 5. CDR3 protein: CASSPSLAGGPYEQYF. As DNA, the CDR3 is TGTGCCAGCTCACCCTCGCTAGCGGGAGGGCCCTACGAGCAGTACTTC.

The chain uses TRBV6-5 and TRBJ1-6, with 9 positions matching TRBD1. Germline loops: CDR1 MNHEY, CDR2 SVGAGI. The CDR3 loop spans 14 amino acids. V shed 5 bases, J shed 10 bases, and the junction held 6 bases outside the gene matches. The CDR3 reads CASSTNRGPSPLHF. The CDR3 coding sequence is TGTGCCAGCAGTACGAACAGGGGGCCCTCACCCCTCCACTTT.

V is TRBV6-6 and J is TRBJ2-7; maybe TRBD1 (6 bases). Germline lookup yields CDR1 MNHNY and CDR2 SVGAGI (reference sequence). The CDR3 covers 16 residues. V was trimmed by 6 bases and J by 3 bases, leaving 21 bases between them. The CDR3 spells CASSYNPGQRVYEQYF. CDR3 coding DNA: TGTGCCAGCAGCTATAACCCCGGACAGAGAGTCTACGAGCAGTACTTC.

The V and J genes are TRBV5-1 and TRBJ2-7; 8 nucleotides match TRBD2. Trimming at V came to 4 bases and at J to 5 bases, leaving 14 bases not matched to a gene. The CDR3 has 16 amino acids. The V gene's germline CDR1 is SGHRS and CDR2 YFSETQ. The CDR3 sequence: CASSDRAPGLVHEQYF. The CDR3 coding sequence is TGCGCCAGCAGCGACCGAGCGCCGGGACTAGTTCACGAGCAGTACTTC.

CDR3 amino acids: CASSESGGGSDTQYF. DNA of the CDR3: TGTGCCAGCAGTGAGAGCGGGGGCGGTTCAGATACGCAGTATTTT. This sequence joins TRBV6-4 and TRBJ2-3, with 8 positions matching TRBD2. Germline-derived CDR1 and CDR2 are MRHNA and SNTAGT. V trimming: 3 bases; J trimming: 4 bases; junction bases outside the gene matches: 6. The CDR3 consists of 15 residues.

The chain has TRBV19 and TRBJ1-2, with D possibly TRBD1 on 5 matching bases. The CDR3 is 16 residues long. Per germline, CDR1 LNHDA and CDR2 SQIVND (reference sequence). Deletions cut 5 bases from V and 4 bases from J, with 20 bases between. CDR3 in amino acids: CASSDQGTMRVYGYTF. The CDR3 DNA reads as TGTGCCAGTAGTGATCAGGGAACAATGCGAGTCTATGGCTACACCTTC.